The 21 T cell receptor beta chains given below trace back to one sample, sequenced in a study of shared clonotypes between healthy human individuals. The assay was immunoSEQ multiplex PCR, and TCRdb's table has in-frame clones only and misses some. This table holds around 1.4 million clones, approximately 98.5% found once. The sequencing sample was made of naive CD4+ T cells sorted from blood. Subset meaning: CD45RA+ positively selected. The receptor source for this set is a man younger than 40 in good health.

The chain carries TRBV28 and TRBJ2-1; TRBD2 is a possible D gene (5 bases). Trimming shortened V by 2 bases and J by 10 bases, and 15 bases separated the two germline ends. The CDR3 extends over 14 amino acids. Germline assignment: CDR1 MDHEN and CDR2 SYDVKM. This CDR3 is CASSLRSAGREQFF. The CDR3 DNA reads as TGTGCCAGCAGTTTAAGGTCCGCGGGCAGGGAGCAGTTCTTC. Variable domain in full (rest from reference TRBV28 and TRBJ2-1): DVKVTQSSRYLVKRTGEKVFLECVQDMDHENMFWYRQDPGLGLRLIYFSYDVKMKEKGDIPEGYSVSREKKERFSLILESASTNQTSMYLCASSLRSAGREQFFGPGTRLTVL.

The V gene is TRBV30, the J gene TRBJ2-1; 10 bases are shared with TRBD2. V trimming: 2 bases; J trimming: 14 bases; junction bases outside the gene matches: 12. The CDR3 is 14 amino acids. Germline V CDR1 and CDR2: GTSNPN, SVGIG (reference sequence). CDR3 sequence reads: CAWSMGLAGAPEFF. As DNA, the CDR3 is TGTGCCTGGAGTATGGGTCTAGCGGGAGCCCCGGAGTTCTTC.

The V gene is TRBV27, the J gene TRBJ2-3, with D perhaps being TRBD1 or TRBD2 (6 bases each). The CDR3 consists of 15 residues. The V gene's germline CDR1 is MNHEY and CDR2 SMNVEV (reference sequence). Trimming stripped 6 bases from V and 2 bases from J, with 15 bases between. The CDR3 DNA follows: TGTGCCAGCAGGGAAGGGGGGCTACACACAGATACGCAGTATTTT. Translating it yields CASREGGLHTDTQYF.

As regards this clone: The identical CDR3 is also encoded by other nucleotide sequences in the sample. J is TRBJ2-5 and V is TRBV19; D is undetermined. Germline V gene sequence: CDR1 LNHDA, CDR2 SQIVND (reference sequence). V lost 1 base, J lost 0 bases, and 3 bases lay in between. This CDR3 is 13 amino acids long. As DNA, the CDR3 is TGTGCCAGTAGTATAGGTAACCAAGAGACCCAGTACTTC. Protein product: CASSIGNQETQYF.

The CDR3 DNA follows: TGTGCCAGCAGCTTAGGCCCAACAGGGGTCTACGAGCAGTACTTC. Amino acid sequence: CASSLGPTGVYEQYF. V gene TRBV11-3 combines with J gene TRBJ2-7; 7 nucleotides line up with TRBD1. The V segment lost 1 base and the J segment 3 bases; nucleotides outside the gene matches: 6. Germline CDR1 SGHNT, CDR2 YENEEA. This CDR3 contains 15 residues. The full variable domain, its missing parts supplied by reference TRBV11-3 and TRBJ2-7, is EAGVVQSPRYKIIEKKQPVAFWCNPISGHNTLYWYLQNLGQGPELLIRYENEEAVDDSQLPKDRFSAERLKGVDSTLKIQPAELGDSAVYLCASSLGPTGVYEQYFGPGTRLTVT.

In this sample, this clone turned up once. The rearrangement uses TRBV6-1 and TRBJ1-5; D gene unclear. The V gene lost 6 bases and the J gene lost 5 bases, with 11 bases spanning the gap. Germline values: CDR1 MNHNS, CDR2 SASEGT. The CDR3 is made up of 13 amino acids. The DNA of the CDR3 is TGTGCCAGCAGGCCATTGACCCATCAGCCCCAGCATTTT. Translation: CASRPLTHQPQHF.

The CDR3 nucleotides are TGTGCCACCAGCAGGGGTGACTCAACCTACGAGCAGTACTTC. Translation gives CATSRGDSTYEQYF. The chain employs TRBV15 and TRBJ2-7; D is uncertain. The germline V gene has CDR1 LNHNV and CDR2 YYDKDF (reference sequence). V was trimmed by 3 bases and J by 2 bases, leaving 11 bases between them. This CDR3 spans 14 amino acids.

With respect to this clone: Additional DNA sequences in this sample encode the identical CDR3. J is TRBJ2-3 and V is TRBV5-1; 9 nucleotides align to TRBD1. V lost 0 bases to trimming and J lost 1 base; unmatched junction nucleotides: 0. The germline V gene has CDR1 SGHRS and CDR2 YFSETQ. The CDR3 extends over 15 amino acids. CDR3 DNA sequence: TGCGCCAGCAGCTTGGGACAGGGGGGCACAGATACGCAGTATTTT. As protein: CASSLGQGGTDTQYF.

The J gene is TRBJ1-4, the V gene TRBV28, with D perhaps matching TRBD1 (5 bases). V was pared by 3 bases and J by 8 bases, with 19 bases between. The CDR3 totals 16 residues. The germline V gene has CDR1 MDHEN and CDR2 SYDVKM. CDR3 nucleotide sequence: TGTGCCAGCAGTTTGTCCCCTTTTGGGGGTCGCGAAAAACTGTTTTTT. It is translated as CASSLSPFGGREKLFF.

V usage is TRBV28 and J usage is TRBJ1-1; 10 nucleotides match TRBD1. This CDR3 comprises 15 residues. The germline CDR1 and CDR2 sequences are MDHEN and SYDVKM. Trimming at V came to 6 bases and at J to 1 base, leaving 5 bases not matched to a gene. CDR3 sequence (DNA): TGTGCCAGCAGCATGACAGGGGGCGGGAACACTGAAGCTTTCTTT. This translates into CASSMTGGGNTEAFF.

The count of this clone is one. The rearrangement links TRBV5-1 to TRBJ2-7; possibly TRBD2 for D (5 bases). Trimming stripped 5 bases from V and 6 bases from J, with 15 bases between. CDR3 size: 13 residues. CDR1 and CDR2 (germline): SGHRS, YFSETQ. The CDR3 is CASRDFDRSEQYF. In nucleotides, the CDR3 is TGCGCCAGCAGGGACTTCGATAGATCCGAGCAGTACTTC.

The chain joins TRBV4-1 to TRBJ1-4, with 9 bases lining up with TRBD1. From germline, CDR1 is MGHRA and CDR2 YSYEKL. This CDR3 comprises 15 residues. Unmatched junction bases numbered 5, after V lost 1 base and J lost 8 bases. DNA for the CDR3: TGCGCCAGCAGCCAAGTTGGGACAGGGAGCGAAAAACTGTTTTTT. This encodes CASSQVGTGSEKLFF.

The J gene is TRBJ1-1, the V gene TRBV13; tentatively, D is TRBD1 (5 bases). Between the trimmed V and J ends, which lost 0 bases and 2 bases, there was a span of 16 bases. CDR1 and CDR2 from the germline V gene are PRHDT and FYEKMQ (reference sequence). The CDR3 length is 17 residues. The CDR3 here is CASSLGRLGGRNTEAFF. Written as DNA, the CDR3 is TGTGCCAGCAGCTTAGGCCGGTTGGGGGGACGAAACACTGAAGCTTTCTTT.

This chain links TRBV6-5 with TRBJ2-2, with 11 bases fitting TRBD2. The germline V gene has CDR1 MNHEY and CDR2 SVGAGI. The CDR3 runs to 15 residues. Trimming at V came to 6 bases and at J to 1 base, leaving 1 base not matched to a gene. In nucleotides, the CDR3 is TGTGCCAGCAGGGGACTAGCGGAGAACACCGGGGAGCTGTTTTTT. Protein: CASRGLAENTGELFF.

The V and J genes are TRBV11-2 and TRBJ2-7; 9 bases fit TRBD1. From germline, CDR1 is SGHAT and CDR2 FQNNGV. There are 15 residues in the CDR3. The V gene end was trimmed by 5 bases and the J gene end by 3 bases; junction bases not matched to a gene: 8. The CDR3 sequence is CASSTTGTGNYEQYF. In DNA form, the CDR3 reads TGTGCCAGCAGCACTACCGGGACAGGGAACTACGAGCAGTACTTC.

J is TRBJ2-2 and V is TRBV27; D is possibly TRBD2 (7 bases). This CDR3 is 15 amino acids long. Trimming took 7 bases from V and 4 from J, leaving 16 bases between them. The germline V gene encodes CDR1 MNHEY and CDR2 SMNVEV (reference sequence). CDR3 DNA sequence: TGTGCCAGCAAAAGGGGGGGAGAACCCACCGGGGAGCTGTTTTTT. Amino acids: CASKRGGEPTGELFF.

This clone appeared a few times. V gene TRBV19 combines with J gene TRBJ1-5, with D maybe TRBD1 (6 bases). The CDR3 has 16 amino acids. The ends were cut back, 5 bases at V and 3 bases at J, with 17 bases in the middle. Germline CDR1 LNHDA, CDR2 SQIVND (reference sequence). The DNA of the CDR3 is TGTGCCAGTAGTTCCGCGACAGGACGGTACAATCAGCCCCAGCATTTT. Its translation: CASSSATGRYNQPQHF.

This clone was seen just once. The V and J genes are TRBV10-3 and TRBJ2-1, with D unresolved. V was shortened by 3 bases and J by 4 bases, with 10 bases between the two germline ends. Germline assignment: CDR1 ENHRY and CDR2 SYGVKD. The CDR3 length is 14 residues. CDR3 nucleotides: TGTGCCATCAGTGATATAAGAGTATACAATGAGCAGTTCTTC. It specifies CAISDIRVYNEQFF.

This chain uses TRBV9 with TRBJ2-1, with 9 bases matching TRBD2. Germline CDR1 and CDR2: SGDLS and YYNGEE. CDR3 length: 16 residues. Trimming took 1 base from V and 5 from J; bases not matched to a gene: 7. The CDR3, as DNA: TGTGCCAGCAGCGTACGTCTTAGCGGGGGTAACAATGAGCAGTTCTTC. Amino acid sequence: CASSVRLSGGNNEQFF.

The genes are TRBV10-2 and TRBJ1-5; D is undetermined. The germline V gene has CDR1 WSHSY and CDR2 SAAADI. This CDR3 is 13 amino acids long. Trimming took off 2 bases at V and 9 bases at J, with 11 bases between the two ends. As DNA, the CDR3 is TGCGCCAGCAGTGAGGTCCCCCCAAGGCCCCAGCATTTT. Protein: CASSEVPPRPQHF.

The rearrangement joins TRBV5-1 to TRBJ1-1; no reliable D call. Germline loops: CDR1 SGHRS, CDR2 YFSETQ. Trimming pared 0 bases from V and 5 bases from J, leaving 11 bases between. The CDR3 extends over 14 amino acids. The DNA for the CDR3 is TGCGCCAGCAGCTTGGGTTGGGGAAGTACTGAAGCTTTCTTT. Translation gives CASSLGWGSTEAFF. Based on the CDR3 plus reference TRBV5-1 and TRBJ1-1, the full variable domain is KAGVTQTPRYLIKTRGQQVTLSCSPISGHRSVSWYQQTPGQGLQFLFEYFSETQRNKGNFPGRFSGRQFSNSRSEMNVSTLELGDSALYLCASSLGWGSTEAFFGQGTRLTVV.